The 2 T cell receptor beta chains in this list originate from one sample, sequenced in a study of cytomegalovirus exposure and HLA in healthy donors (dated by TCRdb to the late 2010s). To prepare the library, the immunoSEQ multiplex PCR assay was applied. For the multiplex PCR, a mixture combining 60 forward primers for TCR Vbeta segments and 13 reverse primers for TCR Jbeta segments was used. TCRdb obtained this table from immuneACCESS and retained in-frame rearrangements with V and J assigned. These tables miss some clones; where compared with another copy, unresolved V genes account for less than half of the shortfall, and the remainder is unexplained. This sample gives 200,000 to 250,000 clones in total; 77% of them show up just once. Together, the top ten hold approximately 2.6% of the sample. Sequenced input: PBMCs. These receptors were collected from a woman in her sixties in good health and CMV-seropositive.

As concerns this clone: Other DNA variants within this sample encode the same CDR3. The V call is TRBV5-4, the J call TRBJ1-2, with a possible D match to TRBD1 (5 bases). CDR1 and CDR2 from the germline V gene are SGHNT and YYREEE (reference sequence). Trimming cost V 0 bases and J 4 bases, with 16 bases left between them. The CDR3 has 16 amino acids. The CDR3 coding sequence is TGTGCCAGCAGCTTGGCCGCGGGGCAGGGAATCTATGGCTACACCTTC. Translated: CASSLAAGQGIYGYTF.

The gene calls are TRBV6-5 and TRBJ2-4, with D tentatively TRBD1 (6 bases). V was pared by 2 bases and J by 6 bases, with 11 bases between. The CDR3 contains 14 residues. Per the germline V gene, CDR1 is MNHEY and CDR2 is SVGAGI. The CDR3 region is CASSYNRVANIQYF. CDR3 DNA: TGTGCCAGCAGTTACAACAGGGTGGCAAACATTCAGTACTTC.